This TCR beta chain appears in the sequencing data of a study of blood T cell repertoires in COVID-19. The CDR3 has 15 residues. The V gene's germline CDR1 is SGHRS and CDR2 YFSETQ. The V end was cut by 0 bases, the J end by 6 bases, with 15 bases between. TCRdb's table, derived via immunoSEQ multiplex PCR, lists solely in-frame clones and lacks some. In the table there are some 220,000 clones, around four fifths of which are singletons. The chain carries TRBV5-1 and TRBJ1-2; D gene ambiguous. Sequences were obtained from peripheral blood. The TCR was taken from a woman aged 65 to 85 with COVID-19, enrolled during active disease. The CDR3 spells CASSLGVEVADGYTF. The CDR3 bases are TGCGCCAGCAGCTTGGGAGTAGAAGTCGCGGATGGCTACACCTTC.